The 18 T cell receptor beta chains given below trace back to one sample, sequenced in a study of blood T cell repertoires in COVID-19. This table comes from immunoSEQ multiplex PCR, and its TCRdb copy is limited to in-frame clones, with some not included. The sample carries under 250,000 clones, roughly four fifths recorded once. Sequenced sample: peripheral blood. All receptors derive from a woman aged 40 to 50 with active or convalescent COVID-19.

The chain joins TRBV7-2 to TRBJ1-2; possible D gene TRBD1, 5 bases. CDR1 SGHTA and CDR2 FQGNSA come from the germline V gene. V shed 2 bases and J shed 4 bases, with 14 bases lying between them. This CDR3 has 15 amino acids. The CDR3 sequence: CASSLRLRGSYGYTF. DNA for the CDR3: TGTGCCAGCAGCTTAAGACTTCGGGGGTCCTATGGCTACACCTTC. Full variable domain (remainder filled in from reference TRBV7-2 and TRBJ1-2): GAGVSQSPSNKVTEKGKDVELRCDPISGHTALYWYRQSLGQGLEFLIYFQGNSAPDKSGLPSDRFSAERTGGSVSTLTIQRTQQEDSAVYLCASSLRLRGSYGYTFGSGTRLTVV.

This chain links TRBV14 with TRBJ1-1, with D unclear. The CDR3 is 14 residues long. Trimming shortened V by 5 bases and J by 3 bases, and 13 bases separated the two germline ends. CDR1 and CDR2 from the germline V gene are SGHDN and FVKESK. Here the CDR3 reads CASSFSPTDTEAFF. The CDR3 coding sequence is TGTGCCAGCAGCTTTTCTCCTACGGACACTGAAGCTTTCTTT.

The V and J genes are TRBV5-1 and TRBJ2-1; TRBD2 agrees at 9 bases. With 5 bases clipped from V and 0 bases from J, the junction kept 15 bases outside the gene matches. The CDR3 is made up of 19 amino acids. Germline V gene sequence: CDR1 SGHRS, CDR2 YFSETQ. CDR3 nucleotides: TGCGCCAGCAGACACCAACTAAGCGGGGGGTCTAGCTCCTACAATGAGCAGTTCTTC. Translated, it gives CASRHQLSGGSSSYNEQFF.

The gene calls are TRBV7-8 and TRBJ2-7; 7 bases match TRBD1. The V segment lost 5 bases and the J segment 0 bases; nucleotides outside the gene matches: 4. There are 14 residues in the CDR3. CDR1 and CDR2 from the germline V gene are SGHVS and FQNEAQ. The CDR3, as DNA: TGTGCCAGCAGCAAGACAGGGAGCTCCTACGAGCAGTACTTC. Protein product: CASSKTGSSYEQYF. Supplemented by reference TRBV7-8 and TRBJ2-7, the full variable domain reads GAGVSQSPRYKVAKRGQDVALRCDPISGHVSLFWYQQALGQGPEFLTYFQNEAQLDKSGLPSDRFFAERPEGSVSTLKIQRTQQEDSAVYLCASSKTGSSYEQYFGPGTRLTVT.

The chain recombines TRBV6-4 with TRBJ2-1; TRBD2 matches 8 bases. The V and J ends lost 2 bases and 9 bases, in that order; junction bases with no gene match: 3. This CDR3 has 13 residues. The germline V gene encodes CDR1 MRHNA and CDR2 SNTAGT. Here the CDR3 reads CASSDGRGVEQFF. In DNA, the CDR3 is TGTGCCAGCAGTGACGGGCGGGGGGTTGAGCAGTTCTTC.

This sequence joins TRBV30 and TRBJ2-1; 9 bases map to TRBD2. Germline V gives CDR1 GTSNPN, CDR2 SVGIG (reference sequence). The CDR3 extends over 15 amino acids. V lost 7 bases, J lost 8 bases, and 15 bases stayed unmatched. The DNA for the CDR3 is TGTGCCTATACTGGGGGTAGCGGGGGTAGGTATGAGCAGTTCTTC. It encodes CAYTGGSGGRYEQFF.

This clone was recorded a few times. The chain couples TRBV19 to TRBJ1-5; D not resolved. Germline CDR1 reads LNHDA; CDR2 reads SQIVND (reference sequence). The CDR3 has 12 amino acids. The V gene lost 5 bases and the J gene lost 7 bases, with 9 bases spanning the gap. As DNA, the CDR3 is TGTGCCAGTAGTGAGGGATACCAGCCCCAGCATTTT. Translating it yields CASSEGYQPQHF.

The genes are TRBV3-1 (or the pseudogene TRBV3-2) and TRBJ2-7; tentative D call: TRBD1 (5 bases). Per germline, CDR1 LGHDT and CDR2 YNNKEL (reference sequence). The V end lost 1 base, the J end lost 8 bases, and 15 bases lay between the germline ends. The CDR3 is 14 residues long. The CDR3 coding sequence is TGTGCCAGCAGCCAAGTTTCCAGGGCGTCCCAGCAGTACTTC. Translated: CASSQVSRASQQYF.

The chain carries TRBV5-6 and TRBJ2-2; no reliable D call. CDR3 length: 15 residues. Looked up from germline, CDR1 is SGHDT and CDR2 is YYEEEE. The V and J ends lost 9 bases and 0 bases respectively, with 15 bases between them. CDR3 in amino acids: CAIINAATNTGELFF. CDR3 nucleotides: TGTGCCATCATCAATGCCGCTACGAACACCGGGGAGCTGTTTTTT.

V is TRBV7-9 and J is TRBJ2-2; TRBD2 matches at 8 bases. V shed 9 bases and J 5 bases; nucleotides not matched to a gene: 8. Germline V gene sequence: CDR1 SEHNR, CDR2 FQNEAQ (reference sequence). This CDR3 spans 14 amino acids. The CDR3 region has the DNA TGTGCCAGATCGGGACTAGTTTGGACCGGGGAGCTGTTTTTT. Its protein is CARSGLVWTGELFF.

The chain links TRBV15 to TRBJ1-2; TRBD1 is a possible D gene (5 bases). V dropped 3 bases and J dropped 2 bases, with 16 bases sitting between them. The CDR3 consists of 16 residues. Germline V gene sequence: CDR1 LNHNV, CDR2 YYDKDF (reference sequence). The CDR3 DNA is TGTGCCACCAGCAGTGATCAGGACACCGTAAACTATGGCTACACCTTC. Translated: CATSSDQDTVNYGYTF.

J is TRBJ1-3 and V is TRBV19, with TRBD1 identical over 7 bases. Germline trimming cut 5 bases from V and 4 bases from J; bases unmatched to any gene: 8. Per the germline V gene, CDR1 is LNHDA and CDR2 is SQIVND (reference sequence). The CDR3 contains 15 residues. The DNA for the CDR3 is TGTGCCAGTAGTGCCCTGACAGGGACCGGAAACACCATATATTTT. This codes for CASSALTGTGNTIYF.

This clone was seen just once. The chain combines TRBV27 with TRBJ1-2, with a weak D call TRBD1 (5 bases). The germline gives CDR1 MNHEY, CDR2 SMNVEV (reference sequence). Trimming stripped 7 bases from V and 6 bases from J, with 18 bases between. The CDR3 runs to 14 residues. In nucleotides, the CDR3 is TGTGCCAGCACCCATACTTCAGGGCTTCATGGCTACACCTTC. The encoded protein is CASTHTSGLHGYTF.

DNA for the CDR3: TGTGCCAGCAGCACCGGCGGGGTGGAGACCCAGTACTTC. Translating gives CASSTGGVETQYF. The V and J genes are TRBV28 and TRBJ2-5, with a tentative D call TRBD2 (6 bases). V was cut by 6 bases and J by 5 bases, with 13 bases left in between. This CDR3 is built from 13 residues. Germline values: CDR1 MDHEN, CDR2 SYDVKM.

The chain couples TRBV19 to TRBJ1-5, with unresolved D. There are 13 residues in the CDR3. Trimming took 3 bases from V and 0 from J, leaving 3 bases between them. Germline-derived CDR1 and CDR2 are LNHDA and SQIVND (reference sequence). The DNA of the CDR3 is TGTGCCAGTAGTATCAGTAGCAATCAGCCCCAGCATTTT. It is translated as CASSISSNQPQHF.

The chain couples TRBV24-1 to TRBJ1-3; 7 bases match TRBD1. CDR1 and CDR2 from the germline V gene are KGHDR and SFDVKD. This CDR3 has 17 amino acids. After removal of 0 bases from V and 4 bases from J, the junction contained 8 bases not matched to a gene. CDR3 loop: CATSDLSQGNHGNTIYF. The CDR3 DNA reads as TGTGCCACCAGTGATTTGTCACAGGGGAATCACGGAAACACCATATATTTT.

This chain uses TRBV18 with TRBJ1-5, with D maybe TRBD1 (6 bases). The germline CDR1 and CDR2 sequences are KGHSH and LQKENI. V lost 3 bases to trimming and J lost 4 bases, with 16 bases between them. The CDR3 spans 16 residues. The CDR3 region has the DNA TGTGCCAGCTCACCGTTCAGGGGTAGTTGGAATCAGCCCCAGCATTTT. Protein sequence: CASSPFRGSWNQPQHF.

The CDR3 loop reads CASSPILSADTQYF. In nucleotides, the CDR3 is TGTGCCAGCAGCCCCATACTAAGCGCAGATACGCAGTATTTT. The chain uses TRBV7-9 and TRBJ2-3, with D hard to call. The CDR3 is 14 amino acids. Germline CDR1 is SEHNR and CDR2 is FQNEAQ (reference sequence). Trimming stripped 5 bases from V and 4 bases from J, with 13 bases between.